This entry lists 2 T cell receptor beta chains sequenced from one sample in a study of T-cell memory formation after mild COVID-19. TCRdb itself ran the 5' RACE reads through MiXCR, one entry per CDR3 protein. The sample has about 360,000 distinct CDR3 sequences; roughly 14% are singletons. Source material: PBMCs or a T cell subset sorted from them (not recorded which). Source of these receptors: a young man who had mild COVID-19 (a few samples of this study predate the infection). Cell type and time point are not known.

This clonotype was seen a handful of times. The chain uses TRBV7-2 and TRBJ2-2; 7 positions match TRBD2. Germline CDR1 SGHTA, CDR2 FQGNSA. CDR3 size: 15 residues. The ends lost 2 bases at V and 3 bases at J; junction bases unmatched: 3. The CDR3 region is CASSLFGLDTGELFF. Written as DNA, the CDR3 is TGTGCCAGCAGCTTATTTGGACTAGACACCGGGGAGCTGTTTTTT.

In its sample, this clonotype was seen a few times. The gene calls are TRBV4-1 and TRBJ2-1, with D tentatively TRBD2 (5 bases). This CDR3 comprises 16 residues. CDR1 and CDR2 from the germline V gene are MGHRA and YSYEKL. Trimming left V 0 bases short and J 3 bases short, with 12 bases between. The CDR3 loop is CASSQDRTGIYNEQFF. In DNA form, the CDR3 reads TGCGCCAGCAGCCAAGATAGGACTGGAATCTACAATGAGCAGTTCTTC.